This entry lists 26 T cell receptor beta chains sequenced from one sample in a study of T cells expressing NK-cell markers. With the 5' RACE reads reprocessed, TCRdb shows one record per CDR3 protein and no DNA. This sample lists a few hundred thousand distinct CDR3 sequences; its ten largest clones have roughly 5.4%. The sequenced sample was blood T cells: a sorted CD56 or NKG2C T cell subset, CD4+ or CD8+ T cells, or bulk PBMC T cells (not recorded which). The receptors stem from a man aged 18-75 years in good health.

The chain combines TRBV20-1 with TRBJ2-7. CDR1 DFQATT and CDR2 SNEGSKA come from the germline V gene (reference sequence). The CDR3 is 18 amino acids. CDR3 in amino acids: CSARDPHRETPHYYEQYF.

The chain employs TRBV7-9 and TRBJ1-5; the TCRdb call, TRBD1, lacks DNA for checking. Per the germline V gene, CDR1 is SEHNR and CDR2 is FQNEAQ (reference sequence). This CDR3 region has 14 residues. The CDR3 region is CASSLGHGNQPQHF.

The CDR3 sequence is CSVEEAGLSTDTQYF. This chain connects TRBV29-1 to TRBJ2-3; TCRdb outputs TRBD2, but without DNA this stays unchecked. CDR1 is SQVTM, CDR2 ANQGSEA, per germline. This CDR3 region has 15 residues.

This chain joins TRBV6-1 and TRBJ1-3; TCRdb calls TRBD1, which cannot be checked without DNA. This CDR3 comprises 14 residues. The germline V gene has CDR1 MNHNS and CDR2 SASEGT. This CDR3 reads CATNRDRGLGTIYF.

This chain uses TRBV12-3 or TRBV12-4 with TRBJ1-2; absent DNA, TCRdb's TRBD1 call cannot be checked. This CDR3 comprises 13 residues. The CDR3: CASSPRTAGGYTF.

The chain carries TRBV20-1 and TRBJ2-3; the TCRdb call, TRBD2, lacks DNA for checking. Looked up from germline, CDR1 is DFQATT and CDR2 is SNEGSKA (reference sequence). This CDR3 is 14 amino acids long. CDR3 amino acids: CSARPRDSTPAQYF.

The chain joins TRBV20-1 to TRBJ2-7; TCRdb's D call of TRBD1 is untestable without DNA. Per germline, CDR1 DFQATT and CDR2 SNEGSKA (reference sequence). CDR3 length: 15 amino acids. The CDR3 loop reads CSARDSAGASTWQYF.

V and J are TRBV7-3 and TRBJ1-4; with no DNA, the TCRdb D assignment of TRBD1 cannot be verified. The CDR3 runs 17 residues. From germline, CDR1 is SGHTA and CDR2 FQGTGA. The CDR3 protein is CAIHRDRTQRTNEKLFF.

This CDR3 is CASSEAGVISSGYTF. The chain employs TRBV25-1 and TRBJ1-2; the D call of TRBD1 rests on TCRdb alone, since no DNA is present to check it. This CDR3 spans 15 amino acids. CDR1 is MGHDK and CDR2 is SYGVNS in the germline V gene.

The chain carries TRBV5-1 and TRBJ2-5. CDR1 SGHRS and CDR2 YFSETQ come from the germline V gene. The CDR3 is 13 amino acids. The CDR3 protein is CASSSRRGETQYF.

The rearrangement joins TRBV5-6 to TRBJ2-3; TCRdb outputs TRBD2, but without DNA this stays unchecked. Germline V gene sequence: CDR1 SGHDT, CDR2 YYEEEE. The CDR3 covers 17 residues. CDR3 protein: CASSPFAWASGTDTQYF. Full variable domain (remainder filled in from reference TRBV5-6 and TRBJ2-3): DAGVTQSPTHLIKTRGQQVTLRCSPKSGHDTVSWYQQALGQGPQFIFQYYEEEERQRGNFPDRFSGHQFPNYSSELNVNALLLGDSALYLCASSPFAWASGTDTQYFGPGTRLTVL.

The chain employs TRBV28 and TRBJ1-2; TCRdb's assignment of TRBD1 cannot be checked, as there is no DNA. The germline V gene encodes CDR1 MDHEN and CDR2 SYDVKM. This CDR3 region has 15 residues. CDR3 sequence: CASTTSAGQGHGYTF.

The chain employs TRBV30 and TRBJ1-2; the D call from TCRdb, TRBD1, cannot be confirmed without DNA. CDR1 GTSNPN and CDR2 SVGIG come from the germline V gene (reference sequence). The CDR3 is 15 amino acids. The CDR3 spells CAWSVRGGANYGYTF.

The chain joins TRBV10-3 to TRBJ1-2; TCRdb's assignment of TRBD1 cannot be checked, as there is no DNA. Germline V gives CDR1 ENHRY, CDR2 SYGVKD. The CDR3 sequence is 15 residues long. The CDR3 region is CAISESATGSYGYTF.

The rearrangement joins TRBV20-1 to TRBJ1-4; TCRdb picks TRBD1, but there is no DNA to check that call. Germline lookup yields CDR1 DFQATT and CDR2 SNEGSKA (reference sequence). The CDR3 is 14 amino acids. The CDR3 protein is CSARADRGGEKLFF.

The V call is TRBV7-9, the J call TRBJ2-2. CDR1 is SEHNR, CDR2 FQNEAQ, per germline (reference sequence). This CDR3 contains 12 residues. The CDR3 spells CASSPIRGELFF.

The CDR3 reads CASSQGVSIYF. The rearrangement links TRBV14 to TRBJ1-3. The length of the CDR3 is 11 residues. Germline loops: CDR1 SGHDN, CDR2 FVKESK.

This chain connects TRBV7-2 to TRBJ2-5. The CDR3 is made up of 13 amino acids. The germline V gene has CDR1 SGHTA and CDR2 FQGNSA. The CDR3 is CASSSMGYGTQYF.

This rearrangement joins TRBV28 to TRBJ2-1; the D call of TRBD2 rests on TCRdb alone, since no DNA is present to check it. The CDR3 is 15 amino acids. Looked up from germline, CDR1 is MDHEN and CDR2 is SYDVKM. This CDR3 is CASSFLLPGGKEQFF.

The chain employs TRBV6-1 and TRBJ1-1. The germline V gene has CDR1 MNHNS and CDR2 SASEGT. The CDR3 is 19 residues long. The CDR3 loop reads CASSEVTRDARRMNTEAFF.

This chain's CDR3 is CASRPGGGGHNEQFF. The gene calls are TRBV6-2 or TRBV6-3 and TRBJ2-1; with no DNA, the TCRdb D assignment of TRBD1 cannot be verified. CDR3 length equals 15 residues. Germline V CDR1 and CDR2: MNHEY, SVGEGT.

This chain links TRBV3-1 with TRBJ2-5; no DNA is available, so the TRBD2 call from TCRdb remains unchecked. The CDR3 is 14 residues long. In germline, CDR1 is LGHDT, CDR2 YNNKEL (reference sequence). The chain's CDR3 is CASSPSRNGETQYF.

V gene TRBV5-1 combines with J gene TRBJ1-3. CDR1 and CDR2 from the germline V gene are SGHRS and YFSETQ. CDR3 length: 15 amino acids. The chain's CDR3 is CASSLDGEYGNTIYF.

The J gene is TRBJ1-1, the V gene TRBV20-1; TCRdb returns TRBD1, unconfirmable since there is no DNA. The CDR3 has 12 amino acids. Per the germline V gene, CDR1 is DFQATT and CDR2 is SNEGSKA (reference sequence). CDR3 amino acids: CSAEGAPAEAFF.

The V call is TRBV19, the J call TRBJ1-1. This CDR3 is 16 amino acids long. Germline CDR1 reads LNHDA; CDR2 reads SQIVND (reference sequence). Here the CDR3 reads CASSMGTGRLKTEAFF.

The chain links TRBV20-1 to TRBJ1-4; the D call from TCRdb, TRBD1, cannot be confirmed without DNA. CDR1 is DFQATT and CDR2 is SNEGSKA in the germline V gene (reference sequence). The CDR3 sequence is 13 residues long. The CDR3 region is CSAHRVDDEKLFF.